A single sample is the source of the 22 T cell receptor beta chains below, sequenced in a study of regulatory T cells in long-lasting Graves disease. Time point denoted: newly diagnosed GD, antithyroid drugs for less than 3 months. There was RNA extracted from PBMCs, and the TCR library was made from it. The authors built TCR beta libraries using iRepertoire HTBI primers and Arm-PCR of CDR3 regions. TCRdb re-called the multiplex PCR reads with MiXCR, one entry per CDR3 protein. The sample has hundreds of thousands of distinct CDR3 sequences; approximately 20% are singletons. Specimen: peripheral blood mononuclear cells (PBMCs), collected at new diagnosis, from a patient treated with antithyroid drugs. The receptors were gathered from a female donor with Graves disease.

V is TRBV19 and J is TRBJ2-6; D is ambiguous. With 0 bases removed from V and 2 bases from J, the gap between germline ends came to 11 bases. The CDR3 has 17 amino acids. The germline V gene encodes CDR1 LNHDA and CDR2 SQIVND (reference sequence). In DNA form, the CDR3 reads TGTGCCAGTAGTATAGAAGAGGCGAAGCCTGGGGCCAACGTCCTGACTTTC. Its protein product is CASSIEEAKPGANVLTF. Full variable domain (remainder filled in from reference TRBV19 and TRBJ2-6): DGGITQSPKYLFRKEGQNVTLSCEQNLNHDAMYWYRQDPGQGLRLIYYSQIVNDFQKGDIAEGYSVSREKKESFPLTVTSAQKNPTAFYLCASSIEEAKPGANVLTFGAGSRLTVL.

Regarding this clonotype: The final CDR3 position lacks the conserved phenylalanine or tryptophan, pointing to a likely read error. Because the CDR3's place on the DNA is in doubt, the DNA is left out and the CDR3 is given as listed by TCRdb. V gene TRBV30 combines with J gene TRBJ2-5; TRBD1, the D gene given by the table, was not confirmed from the DNA. The germline V gene has CDR1 GTSNPN and CDR2 SVGIG (reference sequence). The CDR3 is 13 residues long, counting both termini. The CDR3 reads CAWSFRVWDTDLL.

This clonotype was counted between two and nine times. J is TRBJ2-2 and V is TRBV5-1; TRBD1 or TRBD2 may be the D gene (5 bases each). The V end was cut by 4 bases, the J end by 2 bases, with 12 bases between. The germline V gene encodes CDR1 SGHRS and CDR2 YFSETQ. CDR3 length: 15 residues. CDR3 in amino acids: CASSMGVSNTGELFF. CDR3 in DNA: TGCGCCAGCAGCATGGGGGTCTCAAACACCGGGGAGCTGTTTTTT.

At least ten counts were recorded for this clonotype. Here the CDR3 omits its conserved ending phenylalanine or tryptophan, so a read error is the likely source. The chain links TRBV18 to TRBJ2-5; no clear D gene. CDR1 is KGHSH, CDR2 LQKENI, per germline. Deletions cut 2 bases from V and 4 bases from J, with 2 bases between. The CDR3 extends over 11 amino acids. CDR3 in amino acids: CASSPGETQYL. CDR3 in DNA: TGTGCCAGCTCACCAGGAGAGACCCAGTACCTC.

This clonotype was counted only a few times. The chain uses TRBV9 and TRBJ1-1; D unclear. The CDR3 is 15 residues long. Germline V gene data show CDR1 as SGDLS and CDR2 as YYNGEE. V lost 4 bases and J lost 6, with 19 bases in between. The CDR3 DNA follows: TGTGCCAGCAGCCCGCCCGGCGGGTTATCCTCTGAAGCTTTCTTT. It translates to CASSPPGGLSSEAFF. Full variable domain (remainder filled in from reference TRBV9 and TRBJ1-1): DSGVTQTPKHLITATGQRVTLRCSPRSGDLSVYWYQQSLDQGLQFLIQYYNGEERAKGNILERFSAQQFPDLHSELNLSSLELGDSALYFCASSPPGGLSSEAFFGQGTRLTVV.

This clonotype was counted between two and nine times. The chain uses TRBV10-3 and TRBJ2-7; TRBD2 matches at 9 bases. Germline lookup yields CDR1 ENHRY and CDR2 SYGVKD. V was clipped by 4 bases and J by 2 bases; unmatched bases: 6. The CDR3 is 15 amino acids. The CDR3 reads CAISATAGGPYEQYF. The CDR3 DNA reads TGTGCCATCAGTGCCACGGCGGGAGGGCCCTACGAGCAGTACTTC.

Turning to this clonotype: An end of the junction differs from the germline gene, which may be a read error. The chain employs TRBV4-1 and TRBJ2-7; the D call may be TRBD1 or TRBD2 (6 bases each). This CDR3 has 14 amino acids. CDR1 and CDR2 (germline): MGHRA, YSYEKL. CDR3 bases: TGTGCCAGCAGTACCGGGACTGGGACAACCGAGCAGTACTTC. Encoded protein: CASSTGTGTTEQYF.

The rearrangement uses TRBV2 and TRBJ2-7, with D tentatively TRBD1 (6 bases). Per germline, CDR1 SNHLY and CDR2 FYNNEI. This CDR3 spans 15 amino acids. Trimming took 6 bases from V and 0 from J, leaving 15 bases between them. The CDR3 coding sequence is TGTGCCAGCAGGAACTGGGGGCAGAGCTCCTACGAGCAGTACTTC. This gives the protein CASRNWGQSSYEQYF.

This clonotype was seen many times. The chain carries TRBV7-2 and TRBJ2-7; D unclear. The CDR3 totals 16 residues. The germline CDR1 and CDR2 sequences are SGHTA and FQGNSA. Trimming removed 1 base from V and 0 bases from J, with 13 bases in between. The CDR3 protein is CASSLDTRAPSYEQYF. The CDR3, as DNA: TGTGCCAGCAGCTTAGATACTCGGGCGCCCTCCTACGAGCAGTACTTC.

This clonotype came up many times. The chain uses TRBV13 and TRBJ2-3; 7 bases are a match to TRBD2. Trimming removed 5 bases from V and 9 bases from J; junction bases left unmatched: 8. CDR3 length equals 13 residues. From germline, CDR1 is PRHDT and CDR2 FYEKMQ (reference sequence). CDR3 in DNA: TGTGCCAGCAGCCAAAGGATGGGGGGGACGCAGTATTTT. It is translated as CASSQRMGGTQYF.

This clonotype was found many times. The V and J genes are TRBV7-9 and TRBJ2-5, with 14 bases that match TRBD2. V gave up 3 bases and J gave up 2 bases; unmatched junction bases: 8. CDR3 length equals 18 residues. Germline V gives CDR1 SEHNR, CDR2 FQNEAQ (reference sequence). The CDR3 loop reads CASSLGLAGALTQETQYF. The CDR3 nucleotides read TGTGCCAGCAGCTTGGGACTAGCGGGAGCGCTAACTCAAGAGACCCAGTACTTC.

V gene TRBV12-3 or TRBV12-4 combines with J gene TRBJ2-7; TRBD1 agrees at 7 bases. This CDR3 contains 13 residues. V dropped 6 bases and J dropped 6; count of bases not matched to a gene: 8. The CDR3 is CASRSGGPGEQYF. Written as DNA, the CDR3 is TGTGCCAGCAGATCAGGGGGACCGGGCGAGCAGTACTTC.

This clonotype was observed many times. V usage is TRBV7-2 and J usage is TRBJ2-5; no firm D call. V was trimmed by 1 base and J by 4 bases, leaving 10 bases between them. This CDR3 spans 14 amino acids. Per germline, CDR1 SGHTA and CDR2 FQGNSA. CDR3 in DNA: TGTGCCAGCAGCTTAGTGTCGATAGTAGAGACCCAGTACTTC. Translated: CASSLVSIVETQYF. Together with reference TRBV7-2 and TRBJ2-5, the CDR3 gives the full variable domain: GAGVSQSPSNKVTEKGKDVELRCDPISGHTALYWYRQSLGQGLEFLIYFQGNSAPDKSGLPSDRFSAERTGGSVSTLTIQRTQQEDSAVYLCASSLVSIVETQYFGPGTRLLVL.

J is TRBJ2-2 and V is TRBV2; the match to TRBD2 covers 13 bases. Germline CDR1 and CDR2: SNHLY and FYNNEI. J lost 6 bases, V lost 6 bases, and 10 bases had no gene match. CDR3 length: 17 amino acids. The CDR3 is CASRELAGGSRAGELFF. The CDR3 nucleotides are TGTGCCAGCAGGGAACTAGCGGGAGGGAGTCGGGCCGGGGAGCTGTTTTTT.

The chain joins TRBV7-3 to TRBJ2-1; TRBD2 is a possible D gene (5 bases). The ends were cut back, 0 bases at V and 10 bases at J, with 16 bases in the middle. Looked up from germline, CDR1 is SGHTA and CDR2 is FQGTGA. The CDR3 loop spans 15 amino acids. CDR3 sequence reads: CASSLTRGAYNEQFF. In DNA form, the CDR3 reads TGTGCCAGCAGCTTAACCCGGGGTGCCTATAACGAGCAGTTCTTC.

The rearrangement links TRBV5-6 to TRBJ2-1; D might be TRBD1 (5 bases). The germline V and J ends were trimmed by 4 bases and 8 bases, with 10 bases remaining between them. The CDR3 sequence is 12 residues long. The germline CDR1 and CDR2 sequences are SGHDT and YYEEEE. The CDR3 loop is CASSNLGDEQFF. CDR3 nucleotides: TGTGCCAGCAGCAATCTAGGGGATGAGCAGTTCTTC.

This clonotype was seen at least ten times. The chain uses TRBV6-1 and TRBJ2-2; the D gene is possibly TRBD1 (5 bases). CDR1 and CDR2 from the germline V gene are MNHNS and SASEGT. CDR3 length: 14 residues. V lost 8 bases, J lost 1 base, and 11 bases lay in between. The CDR3 nucleotides are TGTGCCAGCGAGAAGGACAAGAACACCGGGGAGCTGTTTTTT. Protein: CASEKDKNTGELFF.

This clonotype was seen repeatedly, ten times or more. This chain connects TRBV29-1 to TRBJ2-5; 7 positions agree with TRBD2. The CDR3 sequence is 13 residues long. CDR1 is SQVTM, CDR2 ANQGSEA, per germline. J gave up 8 bases and V 5 bases, and 11 bases lay outside the gene matches. CDR3 region: CSVTRTSGTTQYF. The CDR3 DNA follows: TGCAGCGTTACCCGGACTAGTGGGACCACCCAGTACTTC.

The rearrangement links TRBV9 to TRBJ2-5; D might be TRBD1 or TRBD2, each matching 5 bases. This CDR3 contains 16 residues. Trimming took off 0 bases at V and 1 base at J, with 13 bases between the two ends. Germline loops: CDR1 SGDLS, CDR2 YYNGEE. The CDR3 region has the DNA TGTGCCAGCAGCGTAGGGAACACGGGACCCCAAGAGACCCAGTACTTC. Its translation: CASSVGNTGPQETQYF.

On this clonotype itself: A read error may account for a junction end that differs from germline. The genes are TRBV2 and TRBJ2-7; D may be TRBD1 (5 bases). Germline V gene data show CDR1 as SNHLY and CDR2 as FYNNEI. This CDR3 is 14 amino acids long. This CDR3 is CASSFLDTRHDQYF. The CDR3 region has the DNA TGTGCCAGCAGTTTTCTGGACACCCGCCACGACCAGTACTTC.

At least ten counts were recorded for this clonotype. The rearrangement joins TRBV20-1 to TRBJ2-3; D possibly corresponds to TRBD1 (6 bases). This CDR3 is 13 amino acids long. V lost 6 bases, J lost 0 bases, and 10 bases lay in between. Germline CDR1 DFQATT, CDR2 SNEGSKA (reference sequence). This CDR3 is CSANRVSTDTQYF. The CDR3 nucleotides are TGCAGTGCAAACAGGGTGAGCACAGATACGCAGTATTTT.

This clonotype was recorded many times. CDR3 residues: CASSPPGGLNTGELFF. The CDR3 coding sequence is TGTGCCAGCTCACCACCGGGCGGACTGAACACCGGGGAGCTGTTTTTT. This chain uses TRBV18 with TRBJ2-2, with D tentatively TRBD2 (5 bases). V lost 0 bases, J lost 1 base, and 9 bases lay in between. Germline V CDR1 and CDR2: KGHSH, LQKENI. The CDR3 contains 16 residues.